The following is a TCR beta chain sequence with its context. The antigen is not known. One entry per CDR3 protein results from TCRdb running MiXCR on the 5' RACE reads. Seen here are several thousand distinct CDR3 sequences, about half observed once, and the top ten hold 2.9%. The sorted Tregs were CD4+CD25+CD127-/low cells. The CDR3 runs to 17 residues. Deletions cut 6 bases from V and 0 bases from J, with 23 bases between. Germline lookup yields CDR1 DFQATT and CDR2 SNEGSKA (reference sequence). Overall study findings and caveats: Tumor-infiltrating Treg TCR alpha and beta sequences overlapped most with tumor naive CD4+ T cells, then blood naive.

The sequenced sample consisted of Tregs sorted from a lymph node. The V and J genes are TRBV20-1 and TRBJ1-1; the D is unclear. The TCR comes from a female donor with breast cancer. The CDR3 nucleotides are TGCAGTGCCACGCATGCCTCACGTGCAGCCTTGAACACTGAAGCTTTCTTT. Protein sequence: CSATHASRAALNTEAFF.